This T cell receptor beta chain was found in a study of blood T cell repertoires in COVID-19. For the study at large: Samples representing acute and convalescent COVID-19 were sourced from the United States, Italy and Spain. Sample material is recorded as cDNA or gDNA derived from T cells, B-cell-depleted T cells, or PBMCs.

Original processing methods: Amplification of reference gene primers was used by the study to estimate nucleated cell counts. The assay was immunoSEQ multiplex PCR, and TCRdb's table has in-frame clones only and misses some. For V, J and clone size, that table is used; D and trimming come from the DNA. The table has around 130,000 clones, about 87% seen once. The length of the CDR3 is 15 residues. The germline V gene has CDR1 MRHNA and CDR2 SNTAGT. Losses at the gene ends were 0 bases for V and 5 bases for J; bases not matched to a gene: 5. The specimen sequenced was peripheral blood. The receptor was derived from a man in his 60s with active or convalescent COVID-19. The chain joins TRBV6-4 to TRBJ2-5; 8 bases are a match to TRBD1. For the CDR3, the DNA is TGTGCCAGCAGTGACTCGGCAGGGGGCCTTGAGACCCAGTACTTC. Amino acid sequence: CASSDSAGGLETQYF.